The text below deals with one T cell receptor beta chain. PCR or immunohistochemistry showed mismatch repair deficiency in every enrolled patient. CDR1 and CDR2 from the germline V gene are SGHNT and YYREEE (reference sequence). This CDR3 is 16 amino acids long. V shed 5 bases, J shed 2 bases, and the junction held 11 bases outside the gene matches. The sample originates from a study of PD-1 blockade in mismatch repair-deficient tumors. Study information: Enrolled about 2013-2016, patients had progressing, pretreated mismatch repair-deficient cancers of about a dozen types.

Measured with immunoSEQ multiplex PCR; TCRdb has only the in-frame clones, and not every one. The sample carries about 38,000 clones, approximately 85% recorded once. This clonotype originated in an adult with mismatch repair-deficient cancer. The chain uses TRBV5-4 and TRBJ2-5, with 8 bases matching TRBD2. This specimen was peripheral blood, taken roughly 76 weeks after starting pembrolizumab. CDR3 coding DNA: TGTGCCAGCAGGTCGACAGGTCGGGGGGGGCAAGAGACCCAGTACTTC. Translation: CASRSTGRGGQETQYF.